The present TCR beta chain was sequenced within a study of blood T cell repertoires in COVID-19. Study as a whole: Spain, Italy and the United States supplied samples that represented acute and convalescent COVID-19. T cells, B-cell-depleted T cells, or PBMCs provided the cDNA or gDNA that served as material.

The CDR3 is 13 amino acids. V was pared by 4 bases and J by 1 base, with 8 bases between. The germline CDR1 and CDR2 sequences are SGHRS and YFSETQ. Under the authors' procedure: From reference gene primer amplification, estimates of nucleated cell counts were derived. Using immunoSEQ multiplex PCR, the repertoire was profiled, and TCRdb retains in-frame clones only, with some absent. V and J calls and clone size follow that table, whereas D and trimming were derived from the DNA. The data hold 70,000 to 95,000 clones, with 85% observed a single time. The chain employs TRBV5-1 and TRBJ1-1; D is undetermined. Sequenced material: peripheral blood. The origin of this receptor is a man of 80 years or more with active or convalescent COVID-19. The CDR3 here is CASSETPNTEAFF. The CDR3 DNA sequence: TGCGCCAGCAGCGAGACACCGAACACTGAAGCTTTCTTT.